Sequencing of this TCR beta chain was carried out in a study of blood T cell repertoires in COVID-19. On the study more broadly: Acute-phase and convalescent COVID-19 samples originated in the United States, Italy and Spain. Sample material is recorded as cDNA or gDNA derived from T cells, B-cell-depleted T cells, or PBMCs.

Per the germline V gene, CDR1 is LNHNV and CDR2 is YYDKDF (reference sequence). V was pared by 2 bases and J by 1 base, with 14 bases between. CDR3 length equals 16 residues. As handled by the study authors: How many nucleated cells were present was estimated from reference gene primer amplification. TCRdb's copy holds only in-frame clones and misses some; the assay was immunoSEQ multiplex PCR. The V and J calls and clone size are taken from that table; D and trimming were inferred from the DNA. This sample yields around 200,000 clones, of which about nine tenths are seen a single time; around 7% belongs to the top ten.

The sequenced material came from peripheral blood. This chain links TRBV15 with TRBJ1-1, with D perhaps TRBD1 (5 bases). The sequence derives from a man aged 35-49 years with acute or convalescent COVID-19. The CDR3 bases are TGTGCCACCAGCAGAACCCACAGGAACTCGAACACTGAAGCTTTCTTT. Encoded protein: CATSRTHRNSNTEAFF.